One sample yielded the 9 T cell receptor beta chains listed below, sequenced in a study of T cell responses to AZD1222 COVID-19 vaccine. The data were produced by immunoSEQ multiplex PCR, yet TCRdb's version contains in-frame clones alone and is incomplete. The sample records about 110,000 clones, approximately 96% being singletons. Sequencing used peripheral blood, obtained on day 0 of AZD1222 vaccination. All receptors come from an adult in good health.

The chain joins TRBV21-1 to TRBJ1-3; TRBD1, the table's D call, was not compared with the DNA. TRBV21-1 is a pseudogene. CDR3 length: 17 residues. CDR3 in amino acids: CASSKRSAGSSGNTIYF. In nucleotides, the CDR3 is TGTGCCAGCAGCAAACGATCCGCAGGTAGCTCTGGAAACACCATATATTTT.

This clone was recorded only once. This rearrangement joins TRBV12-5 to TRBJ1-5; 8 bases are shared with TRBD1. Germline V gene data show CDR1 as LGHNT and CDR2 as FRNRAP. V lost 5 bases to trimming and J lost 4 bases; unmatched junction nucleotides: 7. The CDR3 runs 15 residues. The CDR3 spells CASGAGGKGNQPQHF. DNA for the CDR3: TGTGCTAGTGGTGCAGGGGGCAAGGGGAATCAGCCCCAGCATTTT.

CDR3: CASSLSSGTLNTGELFF. As DNA, the CDR3 is TGCGCCAGCAGCTTATCTAGCGGGACTCTGAACACCGGGGAGCTGTTTTTT. The chain links TRBV5-1 to TRBJ2-2; 9 bases agree with TRBD2. J gave up 1 base and V 2 bases, and 6 bases lay outside the gene matches. CDR3 length: 17 amino acids. The germline CDR1 and CDR2 sequences are SGHRS and YFSETQ.

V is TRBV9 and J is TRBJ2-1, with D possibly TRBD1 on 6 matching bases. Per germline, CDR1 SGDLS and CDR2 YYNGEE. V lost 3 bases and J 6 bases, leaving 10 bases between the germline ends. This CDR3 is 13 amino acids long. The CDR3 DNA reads TGTGCCAGCAGCGCGAACAGGGTCAATGAGCAGTTCTTC. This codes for CASSANRVNEQFF.

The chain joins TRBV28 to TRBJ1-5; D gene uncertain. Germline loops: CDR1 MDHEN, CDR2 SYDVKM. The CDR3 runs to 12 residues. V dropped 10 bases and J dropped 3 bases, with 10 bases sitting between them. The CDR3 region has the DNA TGTGCCACCTTCATTATCAATCAGCCCCAGCATTTT. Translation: CATFIINQPQHF.

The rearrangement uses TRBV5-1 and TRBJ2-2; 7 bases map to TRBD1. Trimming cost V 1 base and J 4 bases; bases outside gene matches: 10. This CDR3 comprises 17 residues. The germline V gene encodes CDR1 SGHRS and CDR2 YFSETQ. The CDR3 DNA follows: TGCGCCAGCAGCTTGTTATTCTGGACAGGAAGCACCGGGGAGCTGTTTTTT. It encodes CASSLLFWTGSTGELFF.

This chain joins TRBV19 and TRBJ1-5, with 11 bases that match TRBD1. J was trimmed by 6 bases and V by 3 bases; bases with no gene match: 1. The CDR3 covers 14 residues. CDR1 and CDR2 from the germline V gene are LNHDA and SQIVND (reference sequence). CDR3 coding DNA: TGTGCCAGTAGTATGGACAGGGGGCGTCAGCCCCAGCATTTT. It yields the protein CASSMDRGRQPQHF.

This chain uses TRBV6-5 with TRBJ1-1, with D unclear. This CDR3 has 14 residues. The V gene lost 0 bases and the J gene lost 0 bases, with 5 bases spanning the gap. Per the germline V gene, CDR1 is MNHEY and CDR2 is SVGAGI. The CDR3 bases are TGTGCCAGCAGTTACTCGGCGGTGAACACTGAAGCTTTCTTT. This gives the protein CASSYSAVNTEAFF.

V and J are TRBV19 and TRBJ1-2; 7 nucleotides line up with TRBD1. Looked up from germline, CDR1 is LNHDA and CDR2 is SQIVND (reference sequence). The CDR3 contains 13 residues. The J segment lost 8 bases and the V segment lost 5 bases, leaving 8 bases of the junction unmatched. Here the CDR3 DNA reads TGTGCCAGTAGTCCGGGGGACAGCTTAGGCTACACCTTC. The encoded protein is CASSPGDSLGYTF.